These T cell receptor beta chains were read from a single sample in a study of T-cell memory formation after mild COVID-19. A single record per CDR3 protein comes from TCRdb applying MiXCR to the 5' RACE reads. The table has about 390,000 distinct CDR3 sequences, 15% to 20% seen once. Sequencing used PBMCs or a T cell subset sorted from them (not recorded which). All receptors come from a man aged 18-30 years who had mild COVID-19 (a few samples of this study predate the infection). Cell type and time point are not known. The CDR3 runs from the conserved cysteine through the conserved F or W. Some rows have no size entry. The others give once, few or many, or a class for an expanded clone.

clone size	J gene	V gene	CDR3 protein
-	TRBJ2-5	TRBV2	CASTGTQYQETQYF
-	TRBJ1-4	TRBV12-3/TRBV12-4	CASSPRGKANEKLFF
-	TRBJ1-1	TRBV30	CAWSRGMNTEAFF
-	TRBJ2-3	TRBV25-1	CASSEQSGGTDTQYF
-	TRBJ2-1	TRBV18	CASSPPLAGGHEQFF
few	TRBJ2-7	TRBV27	CAAAPRGAYEQYF
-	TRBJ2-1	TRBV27	CASRLGQSSYNEQFF
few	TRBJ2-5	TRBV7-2	CASSLGDRGQGGTQYF
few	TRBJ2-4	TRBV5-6	CASGTESAKNIQYF
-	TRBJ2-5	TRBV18	CASSGAGKETQYF
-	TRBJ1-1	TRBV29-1	CSVEDGGTEAFF
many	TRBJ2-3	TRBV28	CASTRSDTQYF
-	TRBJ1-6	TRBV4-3	CASSQVLSLGRNSPLHF
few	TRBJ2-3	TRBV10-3	CAIALAGGPTDTQYF
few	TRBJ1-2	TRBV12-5	CASGPRTGYGYTF
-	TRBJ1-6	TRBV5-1	CASSLYDRDERPLHF
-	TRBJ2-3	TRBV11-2	CASSSVKRPDTQYF
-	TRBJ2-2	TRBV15	CATSRDLTVTGELFF
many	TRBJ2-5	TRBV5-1	CASSLPEGMGGAQETQYF
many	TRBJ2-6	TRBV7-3	CASSLGANSGANVLTF
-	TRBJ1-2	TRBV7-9	CASSLIGLANYGYTF
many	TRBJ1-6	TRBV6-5	CASRPDGANSPLHF
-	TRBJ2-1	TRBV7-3	CASSSGLAAYNEQFF
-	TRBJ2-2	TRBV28	CASSLPGVDGELFF
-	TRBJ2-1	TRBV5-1	CASSWLAGDYNEQFF
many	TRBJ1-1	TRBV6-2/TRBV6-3	CASTSVLSGTEAFF
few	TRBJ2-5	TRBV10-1	CASSVLRQETQYF
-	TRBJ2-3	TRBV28	CASSLVGQGTDTQYF
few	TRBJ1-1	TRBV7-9	CASSPEGSIEAFF
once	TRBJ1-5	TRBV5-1	CASSPGQGGRNQPQHF
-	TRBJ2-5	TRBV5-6	CASSFTSGGETQYF
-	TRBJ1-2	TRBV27	CASRPGQGIYLDGYTF
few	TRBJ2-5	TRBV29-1	CSAQGPDQETQYF
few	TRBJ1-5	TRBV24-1	CATSGGSFNQPQHF
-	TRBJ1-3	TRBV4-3	CASSQGLAPGNTIYF
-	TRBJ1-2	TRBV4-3	CASSQAGRAYTF
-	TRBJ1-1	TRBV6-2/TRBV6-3	CASSYPLVGPMNTEAFF
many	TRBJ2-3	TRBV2	CASLGRDAQLDTQYF
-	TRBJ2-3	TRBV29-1	CSVDPGQGDTQYF
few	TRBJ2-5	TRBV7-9	CASSLDRSGVKTQYF
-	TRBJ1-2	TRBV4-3	CASSQLLDRGQEYGYTF
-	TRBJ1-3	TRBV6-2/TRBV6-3	CASSFRSSGNTIYF
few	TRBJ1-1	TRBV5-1	CASSLTDRVNTEAFF
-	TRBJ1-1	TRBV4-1	CASSQDGHPELLAFF
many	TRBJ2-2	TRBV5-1	CASSLGIANTGELFF
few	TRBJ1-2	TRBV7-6	CASSPRETGLNGYTF
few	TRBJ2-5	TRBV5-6	CASSPGGLGGRRGTQYF
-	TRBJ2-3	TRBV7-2	CASSPFPRVTDTQYF
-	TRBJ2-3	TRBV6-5	CASSYRPTDTQYF